This paragraph reports one TCR beta chain. Its antigen is not known. This entry comes from a study of CD8+CD57+ T cells in acquired aplastic anemia. On the study more broadly: Mean yield of DNA from sorted CD4+ and CD8+ cells was 3 to 3.5 ug. There were 9.5 million to 13 million reads, on average, for CD4+ cells from healthy donors.

Study-level findings and limits: Patients did not significantly differ from controls in CD8+ Simpson's diversity. Shared by patients and controls, some 29 CD8+ CDR3s were abundant in patients.

CDR3 and TCR beta VDJ profiling relied on a genomic DNA template. TCRdb reprocessed the reads with MiXCR, giving one entry per CDR3 protein. The sample consists of about 180,000 distinct CDR3 sequences, under 55% of them appearing once. Germline V gene lookup returns CDR1 MGHRA and CDR2 YSYEKL. V lost 0 bases, J lost 5 bases, and 10 bases lay in between. The CDR3 is made up of 14 amino acids. The genes are TRBV4-1 and TRBJ2-5; maybe TRBD1 (5 bases). Source material: sorted CD4+, CD8+, or CD8+CD57+ T cells (not recorded which) from PBMCs. The sequence was collected from a human donor in good health. CDR3 nucleotide sequence: TGCGCCAGCAGCCAAGACAGGGTACAGGAGACCCAGTACTTC. Protein: CASSQDRVQETQYF.